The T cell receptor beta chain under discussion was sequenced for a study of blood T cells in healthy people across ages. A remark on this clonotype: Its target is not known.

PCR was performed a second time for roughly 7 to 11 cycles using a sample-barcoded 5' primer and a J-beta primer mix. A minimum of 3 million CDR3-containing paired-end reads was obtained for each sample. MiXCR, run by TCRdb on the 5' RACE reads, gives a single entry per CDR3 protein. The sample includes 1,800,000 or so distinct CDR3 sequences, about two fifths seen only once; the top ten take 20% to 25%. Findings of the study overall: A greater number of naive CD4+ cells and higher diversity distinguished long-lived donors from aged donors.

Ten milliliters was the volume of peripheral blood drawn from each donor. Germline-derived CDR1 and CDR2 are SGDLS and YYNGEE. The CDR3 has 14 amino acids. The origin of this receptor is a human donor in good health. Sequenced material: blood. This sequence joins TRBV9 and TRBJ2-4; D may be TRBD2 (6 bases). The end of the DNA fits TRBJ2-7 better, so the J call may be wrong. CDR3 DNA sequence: TGTGCCAGCAGCGTAGGGGACTCTCGTCACGAGCAGTACTTC. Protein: CASSVGDSRHEQYF.